This T cell receptor beta chain was sequenced during a study of spatial heterogeneity in lung cancer. General study findings and limits: Ubiquitous expanded tumor TCRs showed up in blood more at resection than follow-up.

Sample time point: sample taken at primary tumor resection. The cohort: approximately 74 early-stage, untreated non-small cell lung cancer patients. Tumor, nontumor lung or frozen PBMC supplied whole RNA, sequenced without sorting. Concerning this clonotype: Its antigen is still unknown.

TCRdb redid the calling of the 5' RACE reads with MiXCR, one entry per CDR3 protein. The sample includes tens of thousands of distinct CDR3 sequences, around 13% seen only once; the top ten take approximately 60%. Germline CDR1 is SGHVS and CDR2 is FNYEAQ. Unmatched junction bases numbered 7, after V lost 6 bases and J lost 1 base. The length of the CDR3 is 15 residues. The origin of this receptor is a male donor with early-stage non-small cell lung cancer. The sequences come from PBMCs, collected at surgery. The chain joins TRBV7-6 to TRBJ2-3, with 7 bases matching TRBD1. CDR3 in DNA: TGTGCCAGCAGTCACAGGGGACGGGGCACAGATACGCAGTATTTT. Its protein is CASSHRGRGTDTQYF.